This T cell receptor beta chain was sequenced for a study of T-cell reconstitution after alpha-beta-depleted transplantation in children. This clonotype showed up many times. Unique molecular identifiers were used to barcode this TCRbeta library. TCRdb re-derived calls from the PCR reads in MiXCR, one entry per CDR3 protein. The sample includes hundreds of thousands of distinct CDR3 sequences, 15% to 20% of them seen just once. The sequence came from a male patient aged 10-17 years who had a stem cell transplant for acute lymphoblastic leukemia, so the T cells may come from the graft donor. Sequencing was performed on PBMCs, mostly from graft donor cells, taken 360 days after TCRalphabeta/CD19-depleted stem cell transplant.

CDR3 residues: CASSLRGWNEQFF. The DNA of the CDR3 is TGTGCCAGCAGCTTAAGGGGGTGGAATGAGCAGTTCTTC. The V and J genes are TRBV5-6 and TRBJ2-1, with D possibly TRBD1 on 6 matching bases. The CDR3 length is 13 residues. Germline CDR1 reads SGHDT; CDR2 reads YYEEEE. Trimming pared 2 bases from V and 7 bases from J, leaving 10 bases between.